This paragraph reports one T cell receptor beta chain. What it recognizes is unknown. At one end the junction does not follow the germline gene, possibly because of a read error. The CDR3 is made up of 15 amino acids. The germline V gene has CDR1 LNHDA and CDR2 SQIVND (reference sequence). The sample originates from a study of cytomegalovirus exposure and HLA in healthy donors. Whole-study findings and limits: Analysis was carried out at a later point, and it linked a missense DCLRE1C variant to TCR beta V- and J-gene trimming. Sequence variants that were highly shared formed a cluster that was likely a sequencing artifact.

Amplification used 60 Vbeta primers and 13 Jbeta primers. Libraries were prepared by immunoSEQ multiplex PCR; TCRdb keeps only in-frame clonotypes and omits some of them. Of approximately 210,000 clones listed, 77% are singletons. This sequence joins TRBV19 and TRBJ2-1; 9 bases are shared with TRBD1. The TCR was taken from a woman in her thirties in good health and CMV-seropositive. The sequencing sample was made of PBMCs. The CDR3 DNA reads as TGTGCCAGTAGGATAGGACAGGGGTTCCGCAATGAGCAGTTCTTC. The encoded protein is CASRIGQGFRNEQFF.